These T cell receptor beta chains were read from a single sample in a study of shared clonotypes between healthy human individuals. Profiled with immunoSEQ multiplex PCR; TCRdb holds only in-frame clones, not every one. The table has about 380,000 clones, just over 95% seen once. Sequencing input: memory CD8+ T cells sorted from blood. All receptors come from a man aged 30 to 45 in good health. Each CDR3 is given with its conserved first and last residue. A D gene is named only where the DNA matches it firmly. The listing skips clone size in some rows; elsewhere it reads once, few, many or a size class.

clone_size	v_call	d_call	j_call	cdr3_nt	cdr3_aa
NA	TRBV6-1	NA	TRBJ2-7	TGTGCCAGCAGTGAAGGACTACCACAGCAGTACTTC	CASSEGLPQQYF
once	TRBV7-3	TRBD1	TRBJ2-7	TGTGCCAGCAGCTTTTCCGGGACAGGTACCTACGAGCAGTACTTC	CASSFSGTGTYEQYF
NA	TRBV2	TRBD1	TRBJ1-5	TGTGCCAGCAGTCCCATAGGGGCAGGGGGCTCTCAGCCCCAGCATTTT	CASSPIGAGGSQPQHF
NA	TRBV9	TRBD1	TRBJ1-4	TGTGCCAGCAGCGCAACGACAGGGCCCTATGAAAAACTGTTTTTT	CASSATTGPYEKLFF
once	TRBV6-5	NA	TRBJ1-1	TGTGCCAGCAGTGAGGGGCCAGCGAAAGCTTTCTTT	CASSEGPAKAFF
NA	TRBV9	TRBD2	TRBJ2-1	TGTGCCAGCAGCGTACTAGCGGGGACCTACAATGAGCAGTTCTTC	CASSVLAGTYNEQFF
NA	TRBV6-5	TRBD2	TRBJ2-1	TGTGCCAGCAGTTTGACTCCGGGACTAGCGGGAGTTGAGCAGTTCTTC	CASSLTPGLAGVEQFF
NA	TRBV20-1	NA	TRBJ1-2	TGCAGTGCTAGGTCACACTATGGCTACACCTTC	CSARSHYGYTF
NA	TRBV10-2	TRBD2	TRBJ2-3	TGCGCCACTACAATAGCGGGAGAGGTGGATACGCAGTATTTT	CATTIAGEVDTQYF
NA	TRBV5-6	TRBD2	TRBJ2-7	TGTGCCAGCAGTTCGGGACTAGCGGGCTACGAGCAGTACTTC	CASSSGLAGYEQYF
NA	TRBV28	NA	TRBJ2-7	TGTGCCAGCAGCTTTCCGGGCTACGAGCAGTACTTC	CASSFPGYEQYF
NA	TRBV10-2	NA	TRBJ2-7	TGCGCCAGCAGTTCAACGGGGTCTTACGAGCAGTACTTC	CASSSTGSYEQYF
NA	TRBV28	TRBD2	TRBJ2-7	TGTGCCAGCAGTTCCGGTCCTAGCGGGAGAACCTACGAGCAGTACTTC	CASSSGPSGRTYEQYF
NA	TRBV27	TRBD1	TRBJ2-7	TGTGCCAGCAGTTTATACAGGGGCAAGAACGAGCAGTACTTC	CASSLYRGKNEQYF
NA	TRBV4-2	NA	TRBJ2-7	TGTGCCAGCAGCCAAGACCGGGCAGAGAGGGCCGAGCAGTACTTC	CASSQDRAERAEQYF
NA	TRBV28	NA	TRBJ2-7	TGTGCCAGCAGTTTACAATACGAGCAGTACTTC	CASSLQYEQYF
NA	TRBV28	NA	TRBJ1-1	TGTGCCAGCAGTTTCACCTTTGGAGGTAATGCTTTCTTT	CASSFTFGGNAFF
NA	TRBV2	NA	TRBJ1-1	TGTGCCAGCGAAGTAAGACAGGTGCTGAACACTGAAGCTTTCTTT	CASEVRQVLNTEAFF
once	TRBV6-1	NA	TRBJ1-1	TGTGCCAGCACTCTACGTTTCATGAACACTGAAGCTTTCTTT	CASTLRFMNTEAFF
NA	TRBV4-1	NA	TRBJ1-4	TGCGCCAGCAGCCAAGATCGGGGAGAAAAACTGTTTTTT	CASSQDRGEKLFF
NA	TRBV6-6	TRBD2	TRBJ2-5	TGTGCCAGCAGAGAGTCTGCGGGAGGGGAGACCCAGTACTTC	CASRESAGGETQYF
NA	TRBV11-1	TRBD2	TRBJ2-3	TGTGCCAGGGTAGCGGGATGGGCAGATACGCAGTATTTT	CARVAGWADTQYF
NA	TRBV7-9	NA	TRBJ2-5	TGTGCCAGCAGCTTGGTAAACCAGGGGCGAGGAGAGACCCAGTACTTC	CASSLVNQGRGETQYF
NA	TRBV7-3	TRBD2	TRBJ2-2	TGTGCCAGCAGCGGAGATGGCGGGAGGGGAGGGGAGCTGTTTTTT	CASSGDGGRGGELFF
NA	TRBV21-1	NA	TRBJ2-6	TGTGCCAGCAGCAAATCTCGAACCCCCACTCGCTCTGGGGCCAACGTCCTGACTTTC	CASSKSRTPTRSGANVLTF
NA	TRBV7-9	NA	TRBJ1-1	TGTGCCAGCAGCTTAGCAGGGAACACTGAAGCTTTCTTT	CASSLAGNTEAFF
NA	TRBV10-3	NA	TRBJ2-3	TGTGCCATCAGTGATCAGCGTTACACAGATACGCAGTATTTT	CAISDQRYTDTQYF
NA	TRBV5-6	TRBD2	TRBJ2-4	TGTGCCAGCAGCTTTAGGACTAGCGGGAGTAGAACCAAAAACATTCAGTACTTC	CASSFRTSGSRTKNIQYF
NA	TRBV4-1	NA	TRBJ1-2	TGCGCCAGCAGCCAACAGGGCTACTATGGCTACACCTTC	CASSQQGYYGYTF
NA	TRBV11-3	NA	TRBJ1-2	TGTGCCAGCAGACCTAGAGACAAGGCCTATGGCTACACCTTC	CASRPRDKAYGYTF
NA	TRBV10-1	TRBD1	TRBJ2-5	TGCGCCAGCAGTGAGTACAGGGGTGGCGAGACCCAGTACTTC	CASSEYRGGETQYF
NA	TRBV28	NA	TRBJ2-1	TGTGCCAGCAGTTTATGGACTATCTACAATGAGCAGTTCTTC	CASSLWTIYNEQFF
NA	TRBV11-3	NA	TRBJ2-1	TGTGCCAGCAGCTTAGATCCACGGGAGGAGCAGTTCTTC	CASSLDPREEQFF
NA	TRBV9	NA	TRBJ2-3	TGTGCCAGCAGCGTAGAGAACGTTGAGGATACGCAGTATTTT	CASSVENVEDTQYF
NA	TRBV10-3	NA	TRBJ1-1	TGTGCCATCAGTGGAGGACGGAGTGAAGCTTTCTTT	CAISGGRSEAFF
once	TRBV7-9	NA	TRBJ2-1	TGTGCCAGCAGCTTAGGTATGAATGAGCAGTTCTTC	CASSLGMNEQFF
NA	TRBV4-2	NA	TRBJ1-5	TGTGCCAGCAGCCAAGCGGACACGCATAGCAATCAGCCCCAGCATTTT	CASSQADTHSNQPQHF
NA	TRBV6-5	TRBD1	TRBJ2-3	TGTGCCAGCAGTTACTCGGGACAGGGGGAAGATACGCAGTATTTT	CASSYSGQGEDTQYF
NA	TRBV2	NA	TRBJ1-1	TGTGCCAGCAGACAAAATGGTGACACTGAAGCTTTCTTT	CASRQNGDTEAFF
NA	TRBV13	TRBD1	TRBJ1-2	TGTGCCAGCAGCTTATCTGGGACAGCATCCTTTCCTAACTATGGCTACACCTTC	CASSLSGTASFPNYGYTF
NA	TRBV20-1	NA	TRBJ1-3	TGCAGCGCCATATCTTTAAACACCATATATTTT	CSAISLNTIYF
NA	TRBV27	TRBD1	TRBJ2-7	TGTGCCAGCAGCATACGACAGGGAACCTACGAGCAGTACTTC	CASSIRQGTYEQYF
NA	TRBV7-3	TRBD2	TRBJ2-1	TGTGCCAGCAGGGGAGCCAGCGGGAGCTCCTACAATGAGCAGTTCTTC	CASRGASGSSYNEQFF
NA	TRBV5-4	NA	TRBJ2-5	TGTGCCAGCAGCTGGGGAGTCGGAAGAATAGGGGAGACCCAGTACTTC	CASSWGVGRIGETQYF
NA	TRBV10-3	NA	TRBJ2-5	TGTGCCATCAGTGACCAGGAGACCCAGTACTTC	CAISDQETQYF
NA	TRBV5-4	TRBD2	TRBJ2-1	TGTGCCAGCAGCTTTAGGGCGGGAGGGCACAATGAGCAGTTCTTC	CASSFRAGGHNEQFF
NA	TRBV6-5	NA	TRBJ2-5	TGTGCCAGCAGTTACGCGGGACCACCTCAAGAGACCCAGTACTTC	CASSYAGPPQETQYF
NA	TRBV2	TRBD1	TRBJ1-5	TGTGCCAGCACCTTGGACAGGGGGCAGCCCCAGCATTTT	CASTLDRGQPQHF
NA	TRBV2	NA	TRBJ1-4	TGTGCCAGCAGGGGGGCGACCAGTGAAAAACTGTTTTTT	CASRGATSEKLFF
NA	TRBV28	TRBD1	TRBJ2-7	TGTGCCAGCAGTCTCCCAGGGGGCGGTGGCTCCTACGAGCAGTACTTC	CASSLPGGGGSYEQYF
NA	TRBV27	NA	TRBJ2-3	TGTGCCAGCAGACCACCCCCGCTCCCAGATACGCAGTATTTT	CASRPPPLPDTQYF
NA	TRBV9	NA	TRBJ2-1	TGTGCCAGCAGCGTAGGGGACGTATCCTACAATGAGCAGTTCTTC	CASSVGDVSYNEQFF
NA	TRBV10-2	TRBD1	TRBJ2-3	TGCGCCAGCAGTGACAGGGGGCGCACAGATACGCAGTATTTT	CASSDRGRTDTQYF
NA	TRBV2	NA	TRBJ2-7	TGTGCCAGCAGTCCCACAGCGCCGTACGAGCAGTACTTC	CASSPTAPYEQYF
NA	TRBV30	NA	TRBJ1-2	TGTGCCTGGAGTACGACTGACTATGGCTACACCTTC	CAWSTTDYGYTF
NA	TRBV7-2	NA	TRBJ2-7	TGTGCCAGCAGCTTACAGGGGCAGAGCCAGTACTTC	CASSLQGQSQYF